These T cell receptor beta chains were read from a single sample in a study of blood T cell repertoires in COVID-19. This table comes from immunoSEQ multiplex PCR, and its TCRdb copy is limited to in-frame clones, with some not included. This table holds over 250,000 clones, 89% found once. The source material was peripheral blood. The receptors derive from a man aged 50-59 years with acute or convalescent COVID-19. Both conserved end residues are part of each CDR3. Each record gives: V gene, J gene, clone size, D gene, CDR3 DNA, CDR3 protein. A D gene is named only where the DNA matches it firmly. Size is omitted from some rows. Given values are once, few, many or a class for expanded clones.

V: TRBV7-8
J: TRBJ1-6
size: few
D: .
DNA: TGTGCCAGCAGCTTCCCCGGGGAGGGTGGTAATTCACCCCTCCACTTT
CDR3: CASSFPGEGGNSPLHF

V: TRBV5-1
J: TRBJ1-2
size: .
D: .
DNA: TGCGCCAGCAGCTTCCGGCAGGGGTCAGGCTACACCTTC
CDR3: CASSFRQGSGYTF

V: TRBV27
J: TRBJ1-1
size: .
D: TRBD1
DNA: TGTGCCAGCAGTCTGGATCCGGGACAGAAAGCTTTCTTT
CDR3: CASSLDPGQKAFF

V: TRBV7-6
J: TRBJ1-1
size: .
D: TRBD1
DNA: TGTGCCAGCAGCTTAGGGACGGACAGGTCCACTGAAGCTTTCTTT
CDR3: CASSLGTDRSTEAFF

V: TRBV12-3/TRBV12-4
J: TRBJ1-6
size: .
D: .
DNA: TGTGCCAGCAGTTTCGAGAATTCACCCCTCCACTTT
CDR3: CASSFENSPLHF

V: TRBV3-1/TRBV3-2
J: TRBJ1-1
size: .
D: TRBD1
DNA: TGTGCCAGCAGCGGGTTCAGGGGGTCTGAAGCTTTCTTT
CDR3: CASSGFRGSEAFF

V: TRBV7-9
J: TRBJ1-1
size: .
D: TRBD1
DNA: TGTGCCAGCAGCTGGGGACAGGTTAACACTGAAGCTTTCTTT
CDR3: CASSWGQVNTEAFF

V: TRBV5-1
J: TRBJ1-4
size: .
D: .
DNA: TGCGCCAGCAGCTTGACGCCCTCAGGGGCGGGTAATGAAAAACTGTTTTTT
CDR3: CASSLTPSGAGNEKLFF

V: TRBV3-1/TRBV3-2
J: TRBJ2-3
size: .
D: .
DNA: TGTGCCAGCAGCCAGGAAACCCCGGGTACGCAGTATTTT
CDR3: CASSQETPGTQYF

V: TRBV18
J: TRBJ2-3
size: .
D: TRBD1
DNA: TGCGCCAGCTCACCTTTGGGGACAGGGGGCACAGATACGCAGTATTTT
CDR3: CASSPLGTGGTDTQYF

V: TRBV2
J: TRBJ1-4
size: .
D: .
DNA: TGTGCCAGCACCATTAATGAAAAACTGTTTTTT
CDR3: CASTINEKLFF

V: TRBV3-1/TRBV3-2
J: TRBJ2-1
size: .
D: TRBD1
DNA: TGTGCCAGCAGCCACCTCCTCCGGGACAGCCGAAATGAGCAGTTCTTC
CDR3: CASSHLLRDSRNEQFF

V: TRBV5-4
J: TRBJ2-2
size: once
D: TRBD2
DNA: TGTGCCAGCAGCCCTTCGGGGGGTTCCGGGGAGCTGTTTTTT
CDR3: CASSPSGGSGELFF

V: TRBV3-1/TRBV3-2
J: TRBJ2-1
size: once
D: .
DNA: TGTGCCAGCAACCAGGGGGGTGAGCAGTTCTTC
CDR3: CASNQGGEQFF

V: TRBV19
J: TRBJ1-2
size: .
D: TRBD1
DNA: TGTGCCAGTAGTACGATCGGACAGGGGGCCGGAGGCTACACCTTC
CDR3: CASSTIGQGAGGYTF

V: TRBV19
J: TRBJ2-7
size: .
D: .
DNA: TGTGCCAGTAGTAATGGCAGGGCGGAGAGCGAGCAGTACTTC
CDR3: CASSNGRAESEQYF

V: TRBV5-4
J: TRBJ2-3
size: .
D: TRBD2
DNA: TGTGCCAGCAGCTTCTCGGCGGGGGGGCGAGGCCCCTCAGATACGCAGTATTTT
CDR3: CASSFSAGGRGPSDTQYF

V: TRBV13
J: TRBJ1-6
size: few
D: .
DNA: TGTGCCAGCAGCTCCCACCTCGGGAGGGGGTCCTATAATTCACCCCTCCACTTT
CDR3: CASSSHLGRGSYNSPLHF

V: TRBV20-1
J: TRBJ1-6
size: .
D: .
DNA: TGCAGTGCTAGTCCGGGGGGAAGATATAATTCACCCCTCCACTTT
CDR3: CSASPGGRYNSPLHF

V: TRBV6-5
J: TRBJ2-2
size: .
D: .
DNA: TGTGCCAGCAGTTATGGGCCGAACACCGGGGAGCTGTTTTTT
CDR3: CASSYGPNTGELFF

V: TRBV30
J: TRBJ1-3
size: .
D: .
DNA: TGTGCCTGGGACTACGCAAAGGGGATTGGAAACACCATATATTTT
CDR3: CAWDYAKGIGNTIYF

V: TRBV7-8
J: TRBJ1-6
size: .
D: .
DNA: TGTGCCAGCGGCCTTATCAGCTCCTATAATTCACCCCTCCACTTT
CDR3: CASGLISSYNSPLHF

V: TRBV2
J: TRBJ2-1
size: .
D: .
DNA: TGTGCCAGCAGCCAAACAGGTTTAGGTGAGCAGTTCTTC
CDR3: CASSQTGLGEQFF

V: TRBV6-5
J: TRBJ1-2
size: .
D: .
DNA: TGTGCCAGCAGTCGCGACAGAACCGTCTATGGCTACACCTTC
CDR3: CASSRDRTVYGYTF

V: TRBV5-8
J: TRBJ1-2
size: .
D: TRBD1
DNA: TGTGCCAGCAGCAGGACAGGAACTAACTATGGCTACACCTTC
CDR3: CASSRTGTNYGYTF

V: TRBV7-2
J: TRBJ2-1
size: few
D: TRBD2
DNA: TGTGCCAGCAGCTTATGGACCCTAGCGGGGGAGGCAAATGAGCAGTTCTTC
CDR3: CASSLWTLAGEANEQFF

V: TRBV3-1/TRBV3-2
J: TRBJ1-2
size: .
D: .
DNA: TGTGCCAGCAGCCAAGATGGGGAGGGACGGGGCTACACCTTC
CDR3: CASSQDGEGRGYTF

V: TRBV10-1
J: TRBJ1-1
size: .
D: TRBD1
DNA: TGCGCCAGCGGACAGGGGTCGAACACTGAAGCTTTCTTT
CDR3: CASGQGSNTEAFF

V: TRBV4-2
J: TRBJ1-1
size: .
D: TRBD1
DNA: TGTGCCAGCAGCCAAGCGGGACAGGGGGCGGAAGCTTTCTTT
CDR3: CASSQAGQGAEAFF

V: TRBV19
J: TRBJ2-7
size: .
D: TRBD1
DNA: TGTGCCAGTAGTTCCCAACAGGGGGCGCGAGAGCAGTACTTC
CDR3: CASSSQQGAREQYF

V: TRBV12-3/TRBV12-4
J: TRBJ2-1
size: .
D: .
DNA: TGTGCCAGCAGTTTAAACGCAGACTATCGGTTCTTC
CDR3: CASSLNADYRFF

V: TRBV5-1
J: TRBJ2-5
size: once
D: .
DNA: TGCGCCAGCAGCTTGGAAGGTAGCCGGGAGACCCAGTACTTC
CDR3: CASSLEGSRETQYF

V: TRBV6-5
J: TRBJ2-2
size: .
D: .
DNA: TGTGCCAGCAGTCAGGGTTCGGGGAACACCGGGGAGCTGTTTTTT
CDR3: CASSQGSGNTGELFF

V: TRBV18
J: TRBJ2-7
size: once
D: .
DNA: TGTGCCAGCTCACCACCGACCTCCGGGTCCCTGCAGTACTTC
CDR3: CASSPPTSGSLQYF

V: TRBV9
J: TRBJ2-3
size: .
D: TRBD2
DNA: TGTGCCAGCAGCGTTTCGGGGGGGCCGGTAGATACGCAGTATTTT
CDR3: CASSVSGGPVDTQYF

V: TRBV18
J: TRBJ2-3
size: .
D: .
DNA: TGTGCCAGCTCGGAGGACCGCACAGATACGCAGTATTTT
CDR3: CASSEDRTDTQYF

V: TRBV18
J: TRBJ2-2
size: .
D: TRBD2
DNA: TGTGCCAGCTCACCACTGCAGCTAGCGGGGAACACCGGGGAGCTGTTTTTT
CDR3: CASSPLQLAGNTGELFF

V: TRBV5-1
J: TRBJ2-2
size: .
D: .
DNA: TGCGCCAGCGGTGCCCAGGGGGGTACCGGGGAGCTGTTTTTT
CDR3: CASGAQGGTGELFF

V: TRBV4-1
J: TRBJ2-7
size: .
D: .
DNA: TGCGCCAGCAGCTTCGGCGGGCAGGCCTACGAGCAGTACTTC
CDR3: CASSFGGQAYEQYF

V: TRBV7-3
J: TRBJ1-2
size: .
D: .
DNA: TGTGCCAGCAGCTTACGGGGGGTCGATGGCTACACCTTC
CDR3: CASSLRGVDGYTF

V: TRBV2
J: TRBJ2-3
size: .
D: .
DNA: TGTGCCAGCAGAAACAGTTATAGCACAGATACGCAGTATTTT
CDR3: CASRNSYSTDTQYF

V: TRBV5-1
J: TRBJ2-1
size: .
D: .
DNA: TGCGCCAGCAGCTTGAGTCCCCTCCTTGTCGGTGAGCAGTTCTTC
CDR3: CASSLSPLLVGEQFF

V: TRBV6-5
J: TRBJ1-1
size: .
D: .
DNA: TGTGCCAGCAGTTCCCAACAGTCTGAAGCTTTCTTT
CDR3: CASSSQQSEAFF

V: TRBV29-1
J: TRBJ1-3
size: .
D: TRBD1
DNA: TGCAGCGCTCGGGACAGGGCTGGAAACACCATATATTTT
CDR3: CSARDRAGNTIYF

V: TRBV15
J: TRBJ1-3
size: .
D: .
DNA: TGTGCCACCAGCAGAGATGGCTTCAGCTCTGGAAACACCATATATTTT
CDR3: CATSRDGFSSGNTIYF

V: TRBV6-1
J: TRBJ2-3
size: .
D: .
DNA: TGTGCCAGCAGCGAAGTTTCTAGCACAGATACGCAGTATTTT
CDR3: CASSEVSSTDTQYF

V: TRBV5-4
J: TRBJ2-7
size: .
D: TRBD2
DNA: TGTGCCAGCAGCCCTCCGGGACTAGCGACCTACGAGCAGTACTTC
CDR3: CASSPPGLATYEQYF

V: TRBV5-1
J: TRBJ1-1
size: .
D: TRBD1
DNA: TGCGCCAGCAGCTTGAACAGGGGGGGCATGAACACTGAAGCTTTCTTT
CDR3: CASSLNRGGMNTEAFF

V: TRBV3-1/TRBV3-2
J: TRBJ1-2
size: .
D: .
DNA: TGTGCCAGCAGCCAAGGCGGGGTCAGTATAAGGGGTGGCTACACCTTC
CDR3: CASSQGGVSIRGGYTF

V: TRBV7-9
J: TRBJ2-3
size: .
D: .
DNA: TGTGCCAGCAGCCGGTCCGGGGTTTCAGATACGCAGTATTTT
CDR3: CASSRSGVSDTQYF

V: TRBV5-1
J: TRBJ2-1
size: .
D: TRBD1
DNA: TGCGCCAGCAGCTTGGCCCCTGGGACAGCTAATGAGCAGTTCTTC
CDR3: CASSLAPGTANEQFF

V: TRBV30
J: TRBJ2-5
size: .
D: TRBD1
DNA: TGTGCCTGGAGTGTTTACAGGGGCATAGGGACCCAGTACTTC
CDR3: CAWSVYRGIGTQYF

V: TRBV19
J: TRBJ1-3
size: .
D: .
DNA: TGTGCCAGTAGTATAGTTGCGAGCTCTGGAAACACCATATATTTT
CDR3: CASSIVASSGNTIYF

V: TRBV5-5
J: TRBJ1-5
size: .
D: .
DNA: TGTGCCAGCAGCTCCAGTAATGGCCAGCCCCAGCATTTT
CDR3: CASSSSNGQPQHF

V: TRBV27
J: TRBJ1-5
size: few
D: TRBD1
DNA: TGTGCCAGCAGTACTGGGACAGGGGGTTTCAATCAGCCCCAGCATTTT
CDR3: CASSTGTGGFNQPQHF